This passage covers 21 T cell receptor beta chains from one sample sequenced in a study of shared clonotypes between healthy human individuals. Naive CD8 cells lacked CD45RO and underwent positive selection for CCR7, leaving out terminally differentiated effector memory CD45RA+ cells. Sequencing was performed with immunoSEQ multiplex PCR; in TCRdb, only in-frame clones are kept and a portion is missing. This sample has roughly 2.1 million clones, with approximately 94% found just once. The sequenced material came from naive CD8+ T cells from PBMCs. These receptor sequences come from a man aged 18-30 years in good health. Some clones in this sample may be carry-over from other donors' samples.

The chain employs TRBV5-5 and TRBJ2-7; 10 nucleotides align to TRBD1. J lost 6 bases, V lost 4 bases, and 13 bases had no gene match. CDR3 length equals 16 residues. Germline loops: CDR1 SGHKS, CDR2 YYEKEE (reference sequence). For the CDR3, the DNA is TGTGCCAGCAGCCCAGGACTTAAGGGACAGGGGAGCGAGCAGTACTTC. It specifies CASSPGLKGQGSEQYF. The full variable domain, its missing parts supplied by reference TRBV5-5 and TRBJ2-7, is DAGVTQSPTHLIKTRGQQVTLRCSPISGHKSVSWYQQVLGQGPQFIFQYYEKEERGRGNFPDRFSARQFPNYSSELNVNALLLGDSALYLCASSPGLKGQGSEQYFGPGTRLTVT.

The table lists this clone with a count of one. The genes are TRBV28 and TRBJ1-1; possible D gene TRBD1, 6 bases. V lost 4 bases and J lost 1, with 13 bases in between. The CDR3 covers 15 residues. Germline V lookup: CDR1 MDHEN, CDR2 SYDVKM. The CDR3, as DNA: TGTGCCAGCAGTTCCATTAACAGGGAGAACACTGAAGCTTTCTTT. Its protein is CASSSINRENTEAFF.

The V gene is TRBV27, the J gene TRBJ1-6; possible D gene TRBD1, 5 bases. The germline CDR1 and CDR2 sequences are MNHEY and SMNVEV (reference sequence). V lost 4 bases, J lost 9 bases, and 10 bases lay in between. CDR3 length: 13 amino acids. The CDR3 DNA is TGTGCCAGCAGTTGGGACTGGGCTTCACCCCTCCACTTT. It specifies CASSWDWASPLHF.

The chain couples TRBV19 to TRBJ2-7; D gene ambiguous. CDR1 and CDR2 (germline): LNHDA, SQIVND (reference sequence). The CDR3 is 11 amino acids. The CDR3 DNA sequence: TGTGTCCAGACGAGTTCCTACGAGCAGTACTTC. Amino acid sequence: CVQTSSYEQYF.

V is TRBV5-1 and J is TRBJ2-2; the D gene is possibly TRBD1 (5 bases). CDR3 size: 16 residues. Germline assignment: CDR1 SGHRS and CDR2 YFSETQ. V was trimmed by 0 bases and J by 0 bases, leaving 9 bases between them. For the CDR3, the DNA is TGCGCCAGCAGCTTGGACAGGACCACGAACACCGGGGAGCTGTTTTTT. It yields the protein CASSLDRTTNTGELFF.

This chain links TRBV27 with TRBJ2-7; unclear D gene. The CDR3 totals 14 residues. V lost 6 bases, J lost 1 base, and 13 bases lay in between. Looked up from germline, CDR1 is MNHEY and CDR2 is SMNVEV (reference sequence). CDR3 DNA sequence: TGTGCCAGCAGACCTGTTGCCAGATCCTACGAGCAGTACTTC. Encoded protein: CASRPVARSYEQYF.

The chain uses TRBV27 and TRBJ1-1; D is perhaps TRBD1 (5 bases). Trimming removed 6 bases from V and 4 bases from J, with 15 bases in between. Per the germline V gene, CDR1 is MNHEY and CDR2 is SMNVEV (reference sequence). CDR3 length: 14 amino acids. CDR3: CASRLRDRGTEAFF. CDR3 nucleotide sequence: TGTGCCAGCAGGCTCCGGGACCGAGGCACTGAAGCTTTCTTT.

The V gene is TRBV7-3, the J gene TRBJ2-2, with TRBD1 matching over 8 bases. Looked up from germline, CDR1 is SGHTA and CDR2 is FQGTGA. V lost 8 bases and J lost 4; bases outside the gene matches: 9. The CDR3 runs to 15 residues. CDR3 DNA: TGTGCCAGCGCAGAAACAGGGGGTGGCACCGGGGAGCTGTTTTTT. Encoded protein: CASAETGGGTGELFF. Combining the CDR3 with reference TRBV7-3 and TRBJ2-2 gives the whole variable domain GAGVSQTPSNKVTEKGKYVELRCDPISGHTALYWYRQSLGQGPEFLIYFQGTGAADDSGLPNDRFFAVRPEGSVSTLKIQRTERGDSAVYLCASAETGGGTGELFFGEGSRLTVL.

This chain links TRBV7-9 with TRBJ1-1; TRBD1 matches at 9 bases. With V trimmed by 3 bases and J by 4 bases, 6 bases remained unmatched. The CDR3 is made up of 15 amino acids. Germline V gene sequence: CDR1 SEHNR, CDR2 FQNEAQ (reference sequence). CDR3: CASSFPGTGLTEAFF. The CDR3 DNA is TGTGCCAGCAGCTTTCCCGGGACAGGGCTCACTGAAGCTTTCTTT.

This chain links TRBV7-6 with TRBJ1-4, with D unresolved. The length of the CDR3 is 16 residues. The V end was cut by 3 bases, the J end by 1 base, with 12 bases between. Looked up from germline, CDR1 is SGHVS and CDR2 is FNYEAQ. CDR3 coding DNA: TGTGCCAGCAGCTTGGAGATCAGTAGAACTAATGAAAAACTGTTTTTT. Residues: CASSLEISRTNEKLFF.

This clone turned up a few times. Distinct nucleotide sequences in the sample also encode this CDR3. V and J are TRBV9 and TRBJ1-1; 8 bases align to TRBD1. After removal of 0 bases from V and 5 bases from J, the junction contained 3 bases not matched to a gene. The germline V gene encodes CDR1 SGDLS and CDR2 YYNGEE. The CDR3 is 14 amino acids. The DNA of the CDR3 is TGTGCCAGCAGCGTAGGCGACAGGGGTACTGAAGCTTTCTTT. Residues: CASSVGDRGTEAFF. Filled out from reference TRBV9 and TRBJ1-1, the complete variable domain reads DSGVTQTPKHLITATGQRVTLRCSPRSGDLSVYWYQQSLDQGLQFLIQYYNGEERAKGNILERFSAQQFPDLHSELNLSSLELGDSALYFCASSVGDRGTEAFFGQGTRLTVV.

The V gene is TRBV7-9, the J gene TRBJ2-1; D is unresolved. V gave up 1 base and J gave up 7 bases, with 8 bases separating them. The CDR3 is made up of 13 amino acids. Germline assignment: CDR1 SEHNR and CDR2 FQNEAQ (reference sequence). CDR3 sequence (DNA): TGTGCCAGCAGCTTAGTCGAGTGGAATGAGCAGTTCTTC. It codes for CASSLVEWNEQFF.

The rearrangement uses TRBV28 and TRBJ1-5; 9 nucleotides line up with TRBD1. The germline V gene encodes CDR1 MDHEN and CDR2 SYDVKM. The CDR3 has 13 residues. Trimming took 8 bases from V and 4 from J; bases not matched to a gene: 3. The CDR3 is CASQTGGNQPQHF. CDR3 bases: TGTGCCAGCCAGACAGGGGGTAATCAGCCCCAGCATTTT.

For the CDR3, the DNA is TGTGCCAGCAGCCCTTCCAAGCGGGACACTGAAGCTTTCTTT. Translation: CASSPSKRDTEAFF. The chain joins TRBV9 to TRBJ1-1, with no clear D. V gave up 4 bases and J gave up 3 bases, with 13 bases separating them. Germline V gene sequence: CDR1 SGDLS, CDR2 YYNGEE. This CDR3 has 14 residues.

The gene calls are TRBV6-1 and TRBJ1-1, with D possibly TRBD1 on 5 matching bases. Germline CDR1 and CDR2: MNHNS and SASEGT. Deletions cut 2 bases from V and 3 bases from J, with 22 bases between. CDR3 size: 18 residues. The CDR3 loop is CASSENPTVPEFDTEAFF. Here the CDR3 DNA reads TGTGCCAGCAGTGAAAACCCGACAGTGCCTGAGTTTGACACTGAAGCTTTCTTT.

This clone was counted once. DNA of the CDR3: TGTGCCAGCAGTTACTCCCGGACAGGGTCTTTCCACGAGCAGTACTTC. Amino acid sequence: CASSYSRTGSFHEQYF. The chain recombines TRBV6-5 with TRBJ2-7, with TRBD1 identical over 8 bases. Germline CDR1 reads MNHEY; CDR2 reads SVGAGI. This CDR3 is 16 amino acids long. V was clipped by 0 bases and J by 5 bases; unmatched bases: 9.

The chain links TRBV11-2 to TRBJ1-1, with D perhaps matching TRBD1 (5 bases). The CDR3 consists of 13 residues. Germline CDR1 SGHAT, CDR2 FQNNGV. The V end lost 0 bases, the J end lost 4 bases, and 6 bases lay between the germline ends. This CDR3 reads CASSLETGTEAFF. CDR3 in DNA: TGTGCCAGCAGCTTAGAAACAGGCACTGAAGCTTTCTTT.

The chain uses TRBV4-1 and TRBJ2-3; possible D gene TRBD2, 6 bases. Germline V CDR1 and CDR2: MGHRA, YSYEKL. Trimming cost V 6 bases and J 4 bases, with 17 bases left between them. The CDR3 consists of 15 residues. The CDR3 nucleotides read TGCGCCAGCAGGGGTCGACCGGGACTGTCAGATACGCAGTATTTT. This codes for CASRGRPGLSDTQYF.

V usage is TRBV7-9 and J usage is TRBJ2-1; 13 bases line up with TRBD2. V lost 3 bases to trimming and J lost 8 bases; unmatched junction nucleotides: 7. The CDR3 has 16 amino acids. The V gene's germline CDR1 is SEHNR and CDR2 FQNEAQ (reference sequence). CDR3 nucleotides: TGTGCCAGCAGCTTCCCACTAGCGGGAGGGCCCCATGAGCAGTTCTTC. Protein product: CASSFPLAGGPHEQFF.

The chain has TRBV5-6 and TRBJ2-7, with D perhaps matching TRBD1 (5 bases). The CDR3 totals 17 residues. Germline V CDR1 and CDR2: SGHDT, YYEEEE. V lost 0 bases to trimming and J lost 6 bases, with 22 bases between them. CDR3 sequence reads: CASSLAWQGFLLGEQYF. The CDR3 bases are TGTGCCAGCAGCTTGGCCTGGCAGGGTTTCCTTTTGGGCGAGCAGTACTTC.

The rearrangement joins TRBV7-3 to TRBJ2-1; D might be TRBD1 (6 bases). V lost 4 bases, J lost 3 bases, and 25 bases lay in between. The germline CDR1 and CDR2 sequences are SGHTA and FQGTGA. This CDR3 has 19 amino acids. The CDR3 DNA follows: TGTGCCAGCAGCTACTTAGACCAGAGGACAGCCGAGGGCTACAATGAGCAGTTCTTC. It yields the protein CASSYLDQRTAEGYNEQFF.